This T cell receptor beta chain was sequenced for a study of blood T cell repertoires in COVID-19. Background on the study: Samples representing acute and convalescent COVID-19 were sourced from the United States, Italy and Spain.

The data were produced by immunoSEQ multiplex PCR, yet TCRdb's version contains in-frame clones alone and is incomplete. The profile shows some 94,000 clones, 87% of them singletons. Seattle patient enrollment occurred during active infection, with longitudinal follow-up thereafter. Germline CDR1 SGHDT, CDR2 YYEEEE. With 3 bases clipped from V and 4 bases from J, the junction kept 9 bases outside the gene matches. The CDR3 covers 16 residues. The chain is built from TRBV5-6 and TRBJ1-1; 10 positions match TRBD1. The sample comprised peripheral blood. This TCR was sampled from a woman aged 55-69 years with COVID-19, enrolled during active disease. The CDR3 spells CASSSPTGGFITEAFF. The CDR3 nucleotides are TGTGCCAGCAGCTCTCCGACAGGGGGCTTTATCACTGAAGCTTTCTTT. The full variable domain, completed using reference TRBV5-6 and TRBJ1-1, is DAGVTQSPTHLIKTRGQQVTLRCSPKSGHDTVSWYQQALGQGPQFIFQYYEEEERQRGNFPDRFSGHQFPNYSSELNVNALLLGDSALYLCASSSPTGGFITEAFFGQGTRLTVV.